The 18 T cell receptor beta chains below were found in one sample sequenced in a study of T-cell reconstitution after alpha-beta-depleted transplantation in children. Construction of the TCRbeta library involved unique molecular identifiers. TCRdb fed the PCR reads into MiXCR, producing one record per CDR3 protein. The table has a few hundred thousand distinct CDR3 sequences, 27% seen once. Sample: PBMCs, taken before TCRalphabeta/CD19-depleted stem cell transplant. Receptors were obtained from a boy less than two years old with Wiskott-Aldrich syndrome, due to receive a stem cell transplant.

V usage is TRBV27 and J usage is TRBJ2-7; 8 bases are shared with TRBD1. Germline CDR1 reads MNHEY; CDR2 reads SMNVEV (reference sequence). V trimming: 8 bases; J trimming: 0 bases; junction bases outside the gene matches: 3. CDR3 length equals 13 residues. Here the CDR3 reads CASGTGDSYEQYF. The CDR3 DNA follows: TGTGCCAGCGGGACAGGAGACTCCTACGAGCAGTACTTC.

V gene TRBV12-3 or TRBV12-4 combines with J gene TRBJ1-3; tentative D call: TRBD1 (6 bases). The length of the CDR3 is 15 residues. Trimming stripped 3 bases from V and 0 bases from J, with 9 bases between. The CDR3: CASSFTGLSGNTIYF. The CDR3 coding sequence is TGTGCCAGCAGTTTCACAGGGCTCTCTGGAAACACCATATATTTT.

V and J are TRBV5-1 and TRBJ1-5; maybe TRBD1 (5 bases). V was shortened by 4 bases and J by 7 bases, with 15 bases between the two germline ends. The germline V gene encodes CDR1 SGHRS and CDR2 YFSETQ. The CDR3 consists of 14 residues. The CDR3, as DNA: TGCGCCAGCAGCCCCCGGGGGGGGGAACAGCCCCAGCATTTT. Protein: CASSPRGGEQPQHF. The full variable domain, its missing parts supplied by reference TRBV5-1 and TRBJ1-5, is KAGVTQTPRYLIKTRGQQVTLSCSPISGHRSVSWYQQTPGQGLQFLFEYFSETQRNKGNFPGRFSGRQFSNSRSEMNVSTLELGDSALYLCASSPRGGEQPQHFGDGTRLSIL.

The J gene is TRBJ2-3, the V gene TRBV5-1; D ambiguous. Per germline, CDR1 SGHRS and CDR2 YFSETQ. The CDR3 contains 14 residues. V lost 6 bases to trimming and J lost 0 bases, with 11 bases between them. The CDR3 protein is CASKSVGSTDTQYF. The CDR3 bases are TGCGCCAGCAAATCGGTAGGAAGCACAGATACGCAGTATTTT.

V usage is TRBV5-1 and J usage is TRBJ2-3; 13 bases fit TRBD2. After removal of 7 bases from V and 5 bases from J, the junction contained 7 bases not matched to a gene. This CDR3 has 15 amino acids. In germline, CDR1 is SGHRS, CDR2 YFSETQ. CDR3 sequence (DNA): TGCGCCAGCCGTACTAGACTAGCGGGAGGAGATACGCAGTATTTT. It translates to CASRTRLAGGDTQYF. Combining the CDR3 with reference TRBV5-1 and TRBJ2-3 gives the whole variable domain KAGVTQTPRYLIKTRGQQVTLSCSPISGHRSVSWYQQTPGQGLQFLFEYFSETQRNKGNFPGRFSGRQFSNSRSEMNVSTLELGDSALYLCASRTRLAGGDTQYFGPGTRLTVL.

In this sample, this clonotype turned up a few times. CDR3 loop: CASSPSGTLWSEQFF. As DNA, the CDR3 is TGCGCCAGCAGCCCTAGCGGGACCCTGTGGAGTGAGCAGTTCTTC. This sequence joins TRBV5-1 and TRBJ2-1; TRBD2 matches 9 bases. CDR3 length: 15 residues. V lost 4 bases, J lost 9 bases, and 11 bases stayed unmatched. Per germline, CDR1 SGHRS and CDR2 YFSETQ.

This clonotype was observed a few times. The chain is built from TRBV4-1 and TRBJ2-1; D gene ambiguous. The CDR3 has 16 amino acids. Germline CDR1 is MGHRA and CDR2 is YSYEKL. The V end was cut by 1 base, the J end by 4 bases, with 14 bases between. In DNA, the CDR3 is TGCGCCAGCAGCCAAGTTGAGGCTTATACTTACAATGAGCAGTTCTTC. This gives the protein CASSQVEAYTYNEQFF.

This clonotype was seen just once. At one end, the junction sequence differs from germline, possibly due to a read error. The chain combines TRBV5-6 with TRBJ2-1; D is uncertain. The V gene's germline CDR1 is SGHDT and CDR2 YYEEEE. The CDR3 runs to 14 residues. The CDR3 nucleotides read TGTGCCAGCGGCTTCAGAACCAGTTACAATGAGCAGTTCTTC. Protein sequence: CASGFRTSYNEQFF.

This sequence joins TRBV4-2 and TRBJ2-7; D call uncertain. The CDR3 runs 14 residues. Trimming removed 2 bases at V and 3 bases at J, with 11 bases between. CDR1 is LGHNA and CDR2 is YNFKEQ in the germline V gene. The CDR3 spells CASSQRWLDYEQYF. The CDR3 DNA follows: TGTGCCAGCAGCCAAAGATGGTTAGACTACGAGCAGTACTTC.

The chain carries TRBV5-6 and TRBJ1-4; 8 bases line up with TRBD1. Germline V gives CDR1 SGHDT, CDR2 YYEEEE. This CDR3 is built from 14 residues. V lost 4 bases and J lost 8; bases outside the gene matches: 7. The CDR3, as DNA: TGTGCCAGCAGCGAGACAGGGGTCAGCGAAAAACTGTTTTTT. This sequence encodes CASSETGVSEKLFF. The full variable domain, completed using reference TRBV5-6 and TRBJ1-4, is DAGVTQSPTHLIKTRGQQVTLRCSPKSGHDTVSWYQQALGQGPQFIFQYYEEEERQRGNFPDRFSGHQFPNYSSELNVNALLLGDSALYLCASSETGVSEKLFFGSGTQLSVL.

The V call is TRBV5-1, the J call TRBJ2-3, with 13 bases aligning to TRBD2. The CDR3 contains 16 residues. Trimming at V came to 4 bases and at J to 10 bases, leaving 12 bases not matched to a gene. Germline-derived CDR1 and CDR2 are SGHRS and YFSETQ. DNA for the CDR3: TGCGCCAGCAGCCTGGCTGGGACTAGCGGGAAGACTGCGCAGTATTTT. It yields the protein CASSLAGTSGKTAQYF.

This clonotype was counted a few times. V gene TRBV4-2 combines with J gene TRBJ2-1; tentatively, D is TRBD2 (5 bases). V dropped 0 bases and J dropped 11 bases, with 8 bases sitting between them. Germline loops: CDR1 LGHNA, CDR2 YNFKEQ. The CDR3 consists of 12 residues. The CDR3 loop is CASSQDASQQFF. The DNA of the CDR3 is TGTGCCAGCAGCCAAGATGCTAGCCAGCAGTTCTTC.

This chain links TRBV3-1 with TRBJ2-7; 7 nucleotides align to TRBD2. The V gene's germline CDR1 is LGHDT and CDR2 YNNKEL (reference sequence). Trimming removed 3 bases from V and 2 bases from J; junction bases left unmatched: 4. The CDR3 spans 14 residues. CDR3 DNA sequence: TGTGCCAGCAGCCATGGGGACTACACCTACGAGCAGTACTTC. Translation: CASSHGDYTYEQYF.

The rearrangement uses TRBV4-2 and TRBJ2-7, with D unclear. Germline V gene sequence: CDR1 LGHNA, CDR2 YNFKEQ. CDR3 length: 14 amino acids. V was pared by 0 bases and J by 4 bases, with 10 bases between. CDR3 sequence (DNA): TGTGCCAGCAGCCAAGATCCCCGGAGTTACGAGCAGTACTTC. Translated: CASSQDPRSYEQYF.

The rearrangement joins TRBV12-3 or TRBV12-4 to TRBJ2-1; D call uncertain. Trimming took off 8 bases at V and 5 bases at J, with 13 bases between the two ends. CDR3 length: 13 residues. The CDR3 protein is CASRLGRNNEQFF. CDR3 in DNA: TGTGCCAGCCGCCTAGGGCGGAACAATGAGCAGTTCTTC.

The table lists this clonotype with a few counts. The chain links TRBV5-1 to TRBJ2-1; 11 bases are a match to TRBD2. CDR3 size: 17 residues. With V trimmed by 4 bases and J by 1 base, 7 bases remained unmatched. From germline, CDR1 is SGHRS and CDR2 YFSETQ. The CDR3 DNA sequence: TGCGCCAGCAGCATGAACCTAGCGGGGGGTTCCTACAATGAGCAGTTCTTC. Its protein is CASSMNLAGGSYNEQFF.

This clonotype showed up just a few times. The chain couples TRBV20-1 to TRBJ2-7, with D perhaps TRBD1 (5 bases). V was cut by 3 bases and J by 0 bases, with 12 bases left in between. From germline, CDR1 is DFQATT and CDR2 SNEGSKA (reference sequence). The CDR3 is 14 residues long. CDR3 amino acids: CSARAQEPSYEQYF. Here the CDR3 DNA reads TGCAGTGCTAGGGCACAGGAACCCTCCTACGAGCAGTACTTC.

Many counts were recorded for this clonotype. V usage is TRBV5-1 and J usage is TRBJ2-3; D gene uncertain. The CDR3 is 14 residues long. The V and J ends lost 1 base and 3 bases respectively, with 9 bases between them. The germline CDR1 and CDR2 sequences are SGHRS and YFSETQ. The CDR3 loop is CASSLSSGTDTQYF. CDR3 in DNA: TGCGCCAGCAGCTTGTCTAGTGGGACAGATACGCAGTATTTT.